This record concerns one T cell receptor (beta chain) sequence. The antigen remains undetermined. Data came from immunoSEQ multiplex PCR; TCRdb stores just in-frame clones and leaves some out. This sample carries approximately 80,000 clones, 75% to 85% of them seen once, and the ten largest clones take around 2%. The data stem from a study of ipilimumab plus nivolumab after autologous stem cell transplantation. Study summary: Both relapsed and primary refractory DLBCL were included.

This CDR3 spans 15 amino acids. Germline CDR1 is SGHVS and CDR2 is FQNEAQ. V was pared by 6 bases and J by 4 bases, with 16 bases between. Study-wide points: TCR repertoire, Treg phenotype and gut microbiota reportedly support more study of this approach.

Checkpoint therapy with ipilimumab 1 mg/kg began 14 to 28 days after transplant. This sequence was found in a male donor with diffuse large B-cell lymphoma. The material was PBMCs, obtained in a trial of ipilimumab plus nivolumab as post-transplant consolidation. The chain links TRBV7-8 to TRBJ1-5; a weak D match, TRBD1 (6 bases). The CDR3 reads CASSSTTGLNQPQHF. CDR3 in DNA: TGTGCCAGCAGTTCCACGACAGGTCTGAATCAGCCCCAGCATTTT.